This T cell receptor beta chain was captured in a study of tumor-infiltrating lymphocytes in localized non-small cell lung cancer. TCRdb's table, derived via immunoSEQ multiplex PCR, lists solely in-frame clones and lacks some. Among several thousand clones, about 80% were seen once, and the ten largest hold approximately 6.9%. Germline V gives CDR1 MNHEY, CDR2 SMNVEV (reference sequence). V was trimmed by 0 bases and J by 6 bases, leaving 14 bases between them. The CDR3 covers 15 residues. This clonotype was sampled from a human donor with non-small cell lung cancer. The material sequenced was uninvolved lung tissue not adjacent to the tumor. The chain employs TRBV27 and TRBJ1-2, with a weak D call TRBD1 (5 bases). DNA for the CDR3: TGTGCCAGCAGTTTATCGGTCGGGGGGGGGAATGGCTACACCTTC. This gives the protein CASSLSVGGGNGYTF.